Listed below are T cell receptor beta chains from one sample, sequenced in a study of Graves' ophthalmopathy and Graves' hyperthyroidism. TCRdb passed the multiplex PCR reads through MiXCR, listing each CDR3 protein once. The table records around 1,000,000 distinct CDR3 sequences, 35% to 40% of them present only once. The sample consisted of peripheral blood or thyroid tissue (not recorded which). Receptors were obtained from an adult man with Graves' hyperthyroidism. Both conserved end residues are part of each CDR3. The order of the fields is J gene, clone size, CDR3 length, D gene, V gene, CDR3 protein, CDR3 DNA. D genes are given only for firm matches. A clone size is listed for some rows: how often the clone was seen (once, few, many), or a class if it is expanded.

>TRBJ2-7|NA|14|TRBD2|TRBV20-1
CSALSGTSFHEQYF
TGCAGTGCTCTTTCCGGGACTAGTTTCCACGAGCAGTACTTC
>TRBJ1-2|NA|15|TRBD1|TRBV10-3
CAISGDRGPNYGYTF
TGTGCCATCAGTGGGGACAGGGGGCCTAACTATGGCTACACCTTC
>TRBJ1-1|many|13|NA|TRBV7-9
CASSPPGEDEAFF
TGTGCCAGCAGCCCGCCGGGTGAGGATGAAGCTTTCTTT
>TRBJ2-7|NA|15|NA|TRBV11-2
CASSWAYSSSYEQYF
TGTGCCAGCAGCTGGGCTTATTCCTCCTCTTACGAGCAGTACTTC
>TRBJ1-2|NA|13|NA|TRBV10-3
CAISESKYYGYTF
TGTGCCATCAGTGAGTCCAAGTACTATGGCTACACCTTC
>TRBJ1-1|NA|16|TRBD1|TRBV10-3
CASSEWPDRGLTEAFF
TGTGCCAGCAGTGAATGGCCCGACAGGGGGCTTACTGAAGCTTTCTTT
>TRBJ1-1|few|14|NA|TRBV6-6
CASNWVSVNTEAFF
TGTGCCAGCAATTGGGTCTCAGTGAACACTGAAGCTTTCTTT
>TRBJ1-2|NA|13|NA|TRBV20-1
CSARDRQVGGYTF
TGCAGTGCTAGAGATCGGCAGGTCGGAGGCTACACCTTC
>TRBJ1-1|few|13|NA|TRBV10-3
CAISVGGGTEAFF
TGTGCCATCAGTGTCGGCGGGGGCACTGAAGCTTTCTTT
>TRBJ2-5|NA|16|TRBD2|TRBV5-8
CASSLPPGTRQETQYF
TGTGCCAGCAGCTTGCCACCCGGGACTAGACAAGAGACCCAGTACTTC
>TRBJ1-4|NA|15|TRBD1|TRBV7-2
CASSLARGQGGRLFF
TGTGCCAGCAGCTTAGCGCGGGGACAGGGGGGTCGACTGTTTTTT
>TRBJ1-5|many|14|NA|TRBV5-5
CASSFGASNQPQHF
TGTGCCAGCAGTTTCGGTGCGAGCAATCAGCCCCAGCATTTT
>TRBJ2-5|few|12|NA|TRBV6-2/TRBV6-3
CASSTATETQYF
TGTGCCAGCTCCACCGCTACCGAGACCCAGTACTTC
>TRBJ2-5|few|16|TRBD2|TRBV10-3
CASRGTSGMGGETQYF
TGTGCCTCCCGGGGGACTAGCGGGATGGGAGGAGAGACCCAGTACTTC
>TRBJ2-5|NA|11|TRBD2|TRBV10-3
CASSTGLGQYF
TGTGCCAGCAGCACCGGACTAGGGCAGTACTTC
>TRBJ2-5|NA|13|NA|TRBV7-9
CASKQSVRETQYF
TGTGCCAGCAAACAAAGCGTTCGGGAGACCCAGTACTTC
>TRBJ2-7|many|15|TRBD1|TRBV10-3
CAISELDRGPYEQYF
TGTGCCATCAGTGAGCTGGACAGGGGGCCCTACGAGCAGTACTTC
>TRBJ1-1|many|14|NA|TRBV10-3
CAISVRGGGVEAFF
TGTGCCATCAGTGTCCGAGGGGGTGGAGTTGAAGCTTTCTTT
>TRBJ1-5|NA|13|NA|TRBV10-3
CAIPPEFDQPQHF
TGTGCCATCCCGCCGGAATTCGATCAGCCCCAGCATTTT
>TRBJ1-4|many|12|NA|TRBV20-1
CSAKFVNEKLFF
TGCAGTGCTAAATTCGTTAATGAAAAACTGTTTTTT
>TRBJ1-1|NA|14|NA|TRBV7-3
CASSSFSGLGEAFF
TGTGCCAGCAGCTCTTTTTCAGGGCTGGGTGAAGCTTTCTTT
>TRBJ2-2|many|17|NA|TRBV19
CASSIGPSHWGTGELFF
TGTGCCAGTAGTATAGGACCTAGCCATTGGGGCACCGGGGAGCTGTTTTTT
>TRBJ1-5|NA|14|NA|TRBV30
CAWTRGTLNQPQHF
TGTGCCTGGACGAGGGGGACACTCAATCAGCCCCAGCATTTT
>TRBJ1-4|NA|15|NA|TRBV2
CASSQSFGDNEKLFF
TGTGCCAGCAGTCAAAGTTTCGGAGATAATGAAAAACTGTTTTTT
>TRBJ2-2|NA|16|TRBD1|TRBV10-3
CAISDQGQANPRELFF
TGTGCCATCAGTGACCAAGGACAGGCAAATCCTCGGGAGCTGTTTTTT